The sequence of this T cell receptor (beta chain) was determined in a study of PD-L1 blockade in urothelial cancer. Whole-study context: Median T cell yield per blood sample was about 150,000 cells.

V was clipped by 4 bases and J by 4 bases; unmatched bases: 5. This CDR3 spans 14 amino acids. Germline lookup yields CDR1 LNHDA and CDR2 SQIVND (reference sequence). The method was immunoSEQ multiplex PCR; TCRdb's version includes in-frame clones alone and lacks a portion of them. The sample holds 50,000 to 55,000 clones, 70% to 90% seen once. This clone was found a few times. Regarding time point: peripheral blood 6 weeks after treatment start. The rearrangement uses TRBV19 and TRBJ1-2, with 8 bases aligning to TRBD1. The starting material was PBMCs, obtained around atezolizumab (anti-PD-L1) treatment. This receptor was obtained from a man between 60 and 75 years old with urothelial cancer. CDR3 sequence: CASSTEGQAYGYTF. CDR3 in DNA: TGTGCCAGTAGTACCGAGGGACAGGCCTATGGCTACACCTTC. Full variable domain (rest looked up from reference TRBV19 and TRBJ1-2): DGGITQSPKYLFRKEGQNVTLSCEQNLNHDAMYWYRQDPGQGLRLIYYSQIVNDFQKGDIAEGYSVSREKKESFPLTVTSAQKNPTAFYLCASSTEGQAYGYTFGSGTRLTVV.